This T cell receptor (beta chain) derives from a study of blood T cell repertoires in COVID-19. The germline V gene has CDR1 LGHNA and CDR2 YSLEER. The CDR3 covers 15 residues. Trimming took 2 bases from V and 4 from J, leaving 14 bases between them. Authors' data handling: Nucleated cell counts were estimated from reference gene primer amplification. Some clones are missing from TCRdb's copy, which holds only in-frame ones; the method was immunoSEQ multiplex PCR. V, J and clone size reflect that table, while D and trimming were determined from the DNA. The sample holds fewer than 350,000 clones, approximately 91% seen once.

The sequenced sample was PBMCs or T cells enriched from blood (not recorded which). The receptor comes from a woman aged 30 to 39 who had recovered from COVID-19. This chain joins TRBV4-3 and TRBJ1-1; D uncertain. CDR3 region: CASSQYGTEVTEAFF. The CDR3 nucleotides are TGCGCCAGCAGCCAATATGGAACTGAGGTCACTGAAGCTTTCTTT.